The 13 T cell receptor beta chains listed next were all sequenced from one sample in a study of blood T cells in healthy people across ages. The authors ran a second PCR of about 6 to 11 cycles using a sample-barcoded 5' primer and a J-beta primer mix. A single record per CDR3 protein comes from TCRdb applying MiXCR to the 5' RACE reads. The sample consists of more than 700,000 distinct CDR3 sequences, around half of them appearing once. The specimen was blood. These receptors all stem from a man of 80 years or more in good health.

This chain uses TRBV5-1 with TRBJ2-5; TRBD2 matches 7 bases. The CDR3 extends over 14 amino acids. In germline, CDR1 is SGHRS, CDR2 YFSETQ. The ends lost 4 bases at V and 4 bases at J; junction bases unmatched: 7. The chain's CDR3 is CASSPSGVGETQYF. Here the CDR3 DNA reads TGCGCCAGCAGCCCGAGCGGGGTGGGAGAGACCCAGTACTTC.

The chain carries TRBV29-1 and TRBJ1-2; maybe TRBD1 (5 bases). In germline, CDR1 is SQVTM, CDR2 ANQGSEA. The CDR3 length is 14 residues. V was cut by 5 bases and J by 4 bases, with 17 bases left in between. The CDR3 sequence: CSVSPGGFGYGYTF. Written as DNA, the CDR3 is TGCAGCGTTTCACCGGGGGGGTTTGGCTATGGCTACACCTTC.

The chain links TRBV4-3 to TRBJ1-2; D unclear. The CDR3 covers 15 residues. Trimming pared 0 bases from V and 4 bases from J, leaving 12 bases between. From germline, CDR1 is LGHNA and CDR2 YSLEER. The CDR3 reads CASSQDLRRVYGYTF. DNA of the CDR3: TGCGCCAGCAGCCAAGATCTTCGGCGGGTCTATGGCTACACCTTC.

This clonotype was found once. This chain joins TRBV7-9 and TRBJ1-2, with 8 positions matching TRBD1. This CDR3 has 16 amino acids. Trimming cost V 5 bases and J 1 base; bases outside gene matches: 9. Germline CDR1 SEHNR, CDR2 FQNEAQ (reference sequence). The CDR3 loop reads CASSTGQGIRNYGYTF. The CDR3 coding sequence is TGTGCCAGCAGCACTGGACAGGGCATCCGTAACTATGGCTACACCTTC. Full variable domain (remainder filled in from reference TRBV7-9 and TRBJ1-2): DTGVSQNPRHKITKRGQNVTFRCDPISEHNRLYWYRQTLGQGPEFLTYFQNEAQLEKSRLLSDRFSAERPKGSFSTLEIQRTEQGDSAMYLCASSTGQGIRNYGYTFGSGTRLTVV.

The sample holds many counts of this clonotype. This rearrangement joins TRBV12-3 or TRBV12-4 to TRBJ1-5; D uncertain. The CDR3 is 13 residues long. Trimming took 2 bases from V and 1 from J, leaving 3 bases between them. The CDR3 loop is CASSLQSNQPQHF. The CDR3 DNA reads TGTGCCAGCAGTTTACAGAGCAATCAGCCCCAGCATTTT.

In this sample, this clonotype turned up a few times. CDR3 sequence (DNA): TGCGCCAGCAGGCCTCCGGGACTAGAATCCGACAATGAGCAGTTCTTC. Translation: CASRPPGLESDNEQFF. The rearrangement links TRBV5-1 to TRBJ2-1, with 8 bases aligning to TRBD2. Looked up from germline, CDR1 is SGHRS and CDR2 is YFSETQ. With 5 bases clipped from V and 5 bases from J, the junction kept 12 bases outside the gene matches. CDR3 length: 16 residues. The entire variable domain, with the rest obtained from reference TRBV5-1 and TRBJ2-1, is as follows: KAGVTQTPRYLIKTRGQQVTLSCSPISGHRSVSWYQQTPGQGLQFLFEYFSETQRNKGNFPGRFSGRQFSNSRSEMNVSTLELGDSALYLCASRPPGLESDNEQFFGPGTRLTVL.

The V gene is TRBV6-6, the J gene TRBJ2-1, with D maybe TRBD2 (5 bases). The germline V gene has CDR1 MNHNY and CDR2 SVGAGI (reference sequence). The CDR3 runs 13 residues. The V and J ends lost 6 bases and 7 bases respectively, with 13 bases between them. CDR3 nucleotides: TGTGCCAGCAGCCCGCTTCGGGAAAATGAGCAGTTCTTC. Its protein is CASSPLRENEQFF.

The chain employs TRBV2 and TRBJ2-1; 7 bases match TRBD1. Losses at the gene ends were 6 bases for V and 3 bases for J; bases not matched to a gene: 2. CDR3 length: 13 residues. In germline, CDR1 is SNHLY, CDR2 FYNNEI. The CDR3 here is CASRGTVYNEQFF. CDR3 bases: TGTGCCAGCAGGGGGACAGTCTACAATGAGCAGTTCTTC.

V and J are TRBV10-3 and TRBJ2-7, with D possibly being TRBD2 (6 bases). The length of the CDR3 is 16 residues. Trimming shortened V by 3 bases and J by 5 bases, and 20 bases separated the two germline ends. Germline CDR1 ENHRY, CDR2 SYGVKD. The CDR3 region is CAISDSVGTRDHEQYF. CDR3 nucleotide sequence: TGTGCCATCAGTGATAGTGTGGGGACTCGGGACCACGAGCAGTACTTC.

This clonotype was observed at least ten times. The CDR3 sequence: CSVARQRTSGRATDTQYF. The CDR3 nucleotides are TGCAGCGTTGCCCGACAGAGAACTAGCGGGAGGGCCACAGATACGCAGTATTTT. The chain couples TRBV29-1 to TRBJ2-3; 13 bases fit TRBD2. CDR3 length: 18 amino acids. Germline assignment: CDR1 SQVTM and CDR2 ANQGSEA. With V trimmed by 4 bases and J by 2 bases, 12 bases remained unmatched.

This clonotype was recorded a few times. This chain uses TRBV29-1 with TRBJ2-5, with TRBD2 identical over 13 bases. Germline values: CDR1 SQVTM, CDR2 ANQGSEA. Germline trimming cut 7 bases from V and 5 bases from J; bases unmatched to any gene: 7. This CDR3 comprises 14 residues. Written as DNA, the CDR3 is TGCAGCGCTTGGACTAGCGGGAGTCCCGAGACCCAGTACTTC. The encoded protein is CSAWTSGSPETQYF.

This clonotype was seen at least ten times. The V call is TRBV20-1, the J call TRBJ2-7, with TRBD1 identical over 8 bases. V lost 5 bases and J lost 3; bases outside the gene matches: 15. Germline lookup yields CDR1 DFQATT and CDR2 SNEGSKA (reference sequence). The CDR3 runs 16 residues. CDR3 coding DNA: TGCAGTGCTCTAGATTCCGGGACAGGAAAATTCTACGAGCAGTACTTC. Protein product: CSALDSGTGKFYEQYF.

This clonotype was observed a few times. The rearrangement joins TRBV20-1 to TRBJ2-1, with TRBD2 matching 10 bases. CDR1 and CDR2 from the germline V gene are DFQATT and SNEGSKA (reference sequence). CDR3 size: 16 residues. V gave up 1 base and J gave up 3 bases; unmatched junction bases: 6. The CDR3 region has the DNA TGCAGTGCTAGAGGGACTAGCGGTTTATTCTACAATGAGCAGTTCTTC. Its protein is CSARGTSGLFYNEQFF.